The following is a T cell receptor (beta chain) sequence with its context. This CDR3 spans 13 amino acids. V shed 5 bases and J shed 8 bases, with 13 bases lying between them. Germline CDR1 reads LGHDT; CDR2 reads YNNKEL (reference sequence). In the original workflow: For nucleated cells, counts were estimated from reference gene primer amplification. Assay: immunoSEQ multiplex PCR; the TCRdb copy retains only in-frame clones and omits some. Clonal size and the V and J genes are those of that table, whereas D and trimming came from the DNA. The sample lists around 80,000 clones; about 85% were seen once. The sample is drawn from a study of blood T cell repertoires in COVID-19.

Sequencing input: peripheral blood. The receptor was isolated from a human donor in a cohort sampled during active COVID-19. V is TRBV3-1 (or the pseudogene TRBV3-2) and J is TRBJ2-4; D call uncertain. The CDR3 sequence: CASSSRSPDIQYF. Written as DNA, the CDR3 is TGTGCCAGCAGCTCACGGAGTCCTGACATTCAGTACTTC.